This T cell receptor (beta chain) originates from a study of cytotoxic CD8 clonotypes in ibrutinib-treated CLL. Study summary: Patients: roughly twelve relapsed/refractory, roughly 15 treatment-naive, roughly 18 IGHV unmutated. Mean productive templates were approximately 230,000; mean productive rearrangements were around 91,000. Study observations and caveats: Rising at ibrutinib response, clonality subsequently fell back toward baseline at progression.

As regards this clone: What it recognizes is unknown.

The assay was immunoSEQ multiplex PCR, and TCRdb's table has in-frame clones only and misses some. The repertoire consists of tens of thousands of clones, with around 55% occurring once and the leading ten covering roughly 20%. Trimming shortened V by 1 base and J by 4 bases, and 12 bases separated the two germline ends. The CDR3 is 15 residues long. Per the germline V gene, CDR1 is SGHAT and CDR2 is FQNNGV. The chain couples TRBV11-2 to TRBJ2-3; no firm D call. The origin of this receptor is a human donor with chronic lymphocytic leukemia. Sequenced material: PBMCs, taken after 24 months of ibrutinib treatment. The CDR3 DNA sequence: TGTGCCAGCAGCTTAGGGCAGGATGGGGCAGATACGCAGTATTTT. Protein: CASSLGQDGADTQYF.